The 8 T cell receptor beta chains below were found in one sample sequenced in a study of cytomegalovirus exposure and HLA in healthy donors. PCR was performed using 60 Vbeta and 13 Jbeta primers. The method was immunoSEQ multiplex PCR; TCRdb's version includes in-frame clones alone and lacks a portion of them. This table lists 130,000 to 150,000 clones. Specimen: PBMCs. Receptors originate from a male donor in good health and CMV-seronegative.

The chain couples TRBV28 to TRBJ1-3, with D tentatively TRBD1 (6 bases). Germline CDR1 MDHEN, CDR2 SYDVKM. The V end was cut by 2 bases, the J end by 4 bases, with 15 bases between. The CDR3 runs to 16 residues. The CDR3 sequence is CASSLRLTGNGNTIYF. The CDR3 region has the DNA TGTGCCAGCAGTTTACGCCTTACAGGGAACGGAAACACCATATATTTT.

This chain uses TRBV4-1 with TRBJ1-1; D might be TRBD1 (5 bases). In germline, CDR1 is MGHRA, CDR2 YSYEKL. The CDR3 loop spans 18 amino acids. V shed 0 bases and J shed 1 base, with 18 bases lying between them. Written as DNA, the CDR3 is TGCGCCAGCAGCCAAGAGGAAGGGCGGGGGTTGGGGAACACTGAAGCTTTCTTT. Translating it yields CASSQEEGRGLGNTEAFF.

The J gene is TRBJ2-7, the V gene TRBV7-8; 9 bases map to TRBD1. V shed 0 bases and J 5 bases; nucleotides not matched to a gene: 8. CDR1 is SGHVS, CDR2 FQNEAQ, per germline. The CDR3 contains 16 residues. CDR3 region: CASSLAPGTGFHEQYF. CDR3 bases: TGTGCCAGCAGCTTAGCGCCAGGGACAGGGTTCCACGAGCAGTACTTC.

CDR3 in amino acids: CASSFRPGQLYSNQPQHF. The CDR3 DNA reads as TGTGCCAGCAGCTTCAGGCCGGGACAACTCTATAGCAATCAGCCCCAGCATTTT. V and J are TRBV14 and TRBJ1-5; D possibly corresponds to TRBD1 (6 bases). From germline, CDR1 is SGHDN and CDR2 FVKESK. V was shortened by 5 bases and J by 0 bases, with 20 bases between the two germline ends. The CDR3 contains 18 residues.

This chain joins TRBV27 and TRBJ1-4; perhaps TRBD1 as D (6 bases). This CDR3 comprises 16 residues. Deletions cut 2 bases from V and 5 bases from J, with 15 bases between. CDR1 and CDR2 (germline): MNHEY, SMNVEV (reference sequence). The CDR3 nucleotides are TGTGCCAGCAGTTTAGTCCCGGACAGCTCAAATGAAAAACTGTTTTTT. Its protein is CASSLVPDSSNEKLFF.

The DNA of the CDR3 is TGTGCCAGCAGGCCCTCGGGGGGTGCCAACACTGAAGCTTTCTTT. It encodes CASRPSGGANTEAFF. The rearrangement joins TRBV6-1 to TRBJ1-1; maybe TRBD1 (5 bases). Germline V gene data show CDR1 as MNHNS and CDR2 as SASEGT. V dropped 6 bases and J dropped 2 bases, with 16 bases sitting between them. This CDR3 has 15 residues.

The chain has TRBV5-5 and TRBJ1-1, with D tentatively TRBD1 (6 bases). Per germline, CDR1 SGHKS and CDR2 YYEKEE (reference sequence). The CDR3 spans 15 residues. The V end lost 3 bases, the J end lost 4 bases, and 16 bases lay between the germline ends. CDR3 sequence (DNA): TGTGCCAGCAGCTCCTCGTCCAGGGGAATCACTGAAGCTTTCTTT. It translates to CASSSSSRGITEAFF.

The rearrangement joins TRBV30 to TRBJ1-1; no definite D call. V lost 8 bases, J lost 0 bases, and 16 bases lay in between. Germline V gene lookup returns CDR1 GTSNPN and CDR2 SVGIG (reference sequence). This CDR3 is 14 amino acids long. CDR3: CAKGGRGVNTEAFF. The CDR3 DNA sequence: TGTGCCAAAGGCGGACGGGGAGTGAACACTGAAGCTTTCTTT.